The rows below give T cell receptor beta chains drawn from one sample of a study of cytomegalovirus exposure and HLA in healthy donors. Sequencing used immunoSEQ multiplex PCR; TCRdb keeps in-frame clones, though not all of them. This sample carries about 130,000 clones, around four fifths of them seen once, and the ten largest clones take about 3.7%. The sample comprised PBMCs. The receptors were gathered from a woman in her 40s in good health and CMV-seropositive. Each CDR3 is given with its conserved first and last residue. Fields, in order: CDR3 length, D gene, V gene, J gene, clone size, CDR3 protein, CDR3 DNA. The D gene is left open where the match is weak. Size tells how often a clone was seen (once, few, many) or the class of an expanded clone, and some rows leave it out.

CDR3 length: 16; D gene: TRBD2; V gene: TRBV7-8; J gene: TRBJ2-2; clone size: .; CDR3 protein: CASSPNRGANTGELFF; CDR3 DNA: TGTGCCAGCAGCCCAAATCGGGGGGCGAACACCGGGGAGCTGTTTTTT
CDR3 length: 15; D gene: .; V gene: TRBV5-1; J gene: TRBJ1-1; clone size: few; CDR3 protein: CASSLAAGVGTEAFF; CDR3 DNA: TGCGCCAGCAGCTTGGCCGCGGGGGTAGGAACTGAAGCTTTCTTT
CDR3 length: 14; D gene: .; V gene: TRBV6-6; J gene: TRBJ2-7; clone size: .; CDR3 protein: CASSSSRTAHEQYF; CDR3 DNA: TGTGCCAGCAGTTCATCCCGGACAGCCCACGAGCAGTACTTC
CDR3 length: 15; D gene: .; V gene: TRBV10-3; J gene: TRBJ2-5; clone size: .; CDR3 protein: CATAEGWRDQETQYF; CDR3 DNA: TGTGCCACCGCCGAGGGGTGGAGGGACCAAGAGACCCAGTACTTC
CDR3 length: 16; D gene: TRBD1; V gene: TRBV11-2; J gene: TRBJ2-7; clone size: .; CDR3 protein: CASSLDPGQRSYEQYF; CDR3 DNA: TGTGCCAGCAGCTTAGATCCGGGACAGAGATCCTACGAGCAGTACTTC
CDR3 length: 15; D gene: .; V gene: TRBV6-1; J gene: TRBJ1-2; clone size: once; CDR3 protein: CASSQGRSGNYGYTF; CDR3 DNA: TGTGCCAGCAGCCAAGGCAGGTCGGGAAACTATGGCTACACCTTC
CDR3 length: 12; D gene: .; V gene: TRBV5-8; J gene: TRBJ2-7; clone size: .; CDR3 protein: CASSLMGYEQYF; CDR3 DNA: TGTGCCAGCAGCTTGATGGGCTACGAGCAGTACTTC
CDR3 length: 13; D gene: .; V gene: TRBV2; J gene: TRBJ2-1; clone size: few; CDR3 protein: CASRTLAFNEQFF; CDR3 DNA: TGTGCCAGCAGGACCCTAGCTTTTAATGAGCAGTTCTTC
CDR3 length: 15; D gene: .; V gene: TRBV18; J gene: TRBJ1-1; clone size: .; CDR3 protein: CASSSSRQENTEAFF; CDR3 DNA: TGTGCCAGCTCATCCTCGAGACAGGAGAACACTGAAGCTTTCTTT
CDR3 length: 15; D gene: .; V gene: TRBV10-1; J gene: TRBJ2-5; clone size: .; CDR3 protein: CASSEARGGQETQYF; CDR3 DNA: TGCGCCAGCAGTGAGGCCAGGGGCGGTCAAGAGACCCAGTACTTC
CDR3 length: 16; D gene: .; V gene: TRBV10-1; J gene: TRBJ2-3; clone size: few; CDR3 protein: CASSEGEDPGTDTQYF; CDR3 DNA: TGCGCCAGCAGTGAGGGAGAAGATCCTGGCACAGATACGCAGTATTTT
CDR3 length: 13; D gene: TRBD1; V gene: TRBV19; J gene: TRBJ1-2; clone size: .; CDR3 protein: CASSTDRPYGYTF; CDR3 DNA: TGTGCCAGTAGTACGGACAGGCCCTATGGCTACACCTTC
CDR3 length: 16; D gene: .; V gene: TRBV7-2; J gene: TRBJ2-2; clone size: .; CDR3 protein: CASTPGGRINTGELFF; CDR3 DNA: TGTGCCAGCACCCCAGGCGGGCGGATAAACACCGGGGAGCTGTTTTTT
CDR3 length: 17; D gene: TRBD2; V gene: TRBV7-8; J gene: TRBJ2-3; clone size: once; CDR3 protein: CASSLAEGGRATDTQYF; CDR3 DNA: TGTGCCAGCAGCTTAGCTGAGGGCGGGAGGGCCACAGATACGCAGTATTTT
CDR3 length: 12; D gene: .; V gene: TRBV29-1; J gene: TRBJ2-2; clone size: .; CDR3 protein: CSVVSGTGELFF; CDR3 DNA: TGCAGCGTTGTTTCCGGGACCGGGGAGCTGTTTTTT
CDR3 length: 15; D gene: .; V gene: TRBV4-1; J gene: TRBJ1-4; clone size: .; CDR3 protein: CASSQGYTTSEKLFF; CDR3 DNA: TGCGCCAGCAGCCAAGGCTACACTACATCCGAAAAACTGTTTTTT
CDR3 length: 14; D gene: .; V gene: TRBV29-1; J gene: TRBJ1-2; clone size: .; CDR3 protein: CSVAYRDGGYGYTF; CDR3 DNA: TGCAGCGTGGCTTACAGGGACGGCGGCTATGGCTACACCTTC
CDR3 length: 16; D gene: TRBD2; V gene: TRBV7-2; J gene: TRBJ2-5; clone size: .; CDR3 protein: CASIRTSGSIQETQYF; CDR3 DNA: TGTGCCAGCATCCGGACTAGCGGGAGCATCCAAGAGACCCAGTACTTC
CDR3 length: 15; D gene: .; V gene: TRBV5-6; J gene: TRBJ2-3; clone size: .; CDR3 protein: CASSLVLESTDTQYF; CDR3 DNA: TGTGCCAGCAGCTTGGTTCTGGAGAGCACAGATACGCAGTATTTT
CDR3 length: 15; D gene: TRBD1; V gene: TRBV10-3; J gene: TRBJ1-2; clone size: .; CDR3 protein: CAISERQGGSYGYTF; CDR3 DNA: TGTGCCATCAGTGAACGACAGGGAGGAAGCTATGGCTACACCTTC
CDR3 length: 15; D gene: .; V gene: TRBV5-4; J gene: TRBJ2-7; clone size: .; CDR3 protein: CASSPGFGGSYEQYF; CDR3 DNA: TGTGCCAGCAGCCCCGGTTTTGGCGGCTCCTACGAGCAGTACTTC
CDR3 length: 15; D gene: .; V gene: TRBV13; J gene: TRBJ2-1; clone size: few; CDR3 protein: CASRSGVGRYNEQFF; CDR3 DNA: TGTGCCAGCAGATCGGGGGTGGGGCGCTACAATGAGCAGTTCTTC
CDR3 length: 13; D gene: TRBD2; V gene: TRBV30; J gene: TRBJ2-7; clone size: .; CDR3 protein: CAWSREGNYEQYF; CDR3 DNA: TGTGCCTGGAGCCGGGAGGGGAACTACGAGCAGTACTTC
CDR3 length: 14; D gene: .; V gene: TRBV7-7; J gene: TRBJ2-5; clone size: .; CDR3 protein: CASSFPGNQETQYF; CDR3 DNA: TGTGCTAGCAGCTTTCCAGGGAACCAAGAGACCCAGTACTTC
CDR3 length: 13; D gene: .; V gene: TRBV18; J gene: TRBJ1-1; clone size: .; CDR3 protein: CASSPNRDTEAFF; CDR3 DNA: TGTGCCAGCTCACCAAACCGGGACACTGAAGCTTTCTTT